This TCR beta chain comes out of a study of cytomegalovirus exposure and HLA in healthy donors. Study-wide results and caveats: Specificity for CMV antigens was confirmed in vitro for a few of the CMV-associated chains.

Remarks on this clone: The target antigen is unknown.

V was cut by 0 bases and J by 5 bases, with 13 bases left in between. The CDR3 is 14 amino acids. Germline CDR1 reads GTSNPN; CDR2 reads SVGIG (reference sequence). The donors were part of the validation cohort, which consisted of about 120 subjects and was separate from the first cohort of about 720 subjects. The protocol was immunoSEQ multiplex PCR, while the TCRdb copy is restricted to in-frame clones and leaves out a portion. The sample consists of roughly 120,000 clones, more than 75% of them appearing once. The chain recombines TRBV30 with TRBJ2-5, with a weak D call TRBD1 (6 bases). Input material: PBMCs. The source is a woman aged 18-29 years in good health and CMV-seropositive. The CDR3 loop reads CAWSVGADAETQYF. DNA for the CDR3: TGTGCCTGGAGTGTGGGGGCGGACGCCGAGACCCAGTACTTC. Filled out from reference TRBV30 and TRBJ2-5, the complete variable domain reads SQTIHQWPATLVQPVGSPLSLECTVEGTSNPNLYWYRQAAGRGLQLLFYSVGIGQISSEVPQNLSASRPQDRQFILSSKKLLLSDSGFYLCAWSVGADAETQYFGPGTRLLVL.